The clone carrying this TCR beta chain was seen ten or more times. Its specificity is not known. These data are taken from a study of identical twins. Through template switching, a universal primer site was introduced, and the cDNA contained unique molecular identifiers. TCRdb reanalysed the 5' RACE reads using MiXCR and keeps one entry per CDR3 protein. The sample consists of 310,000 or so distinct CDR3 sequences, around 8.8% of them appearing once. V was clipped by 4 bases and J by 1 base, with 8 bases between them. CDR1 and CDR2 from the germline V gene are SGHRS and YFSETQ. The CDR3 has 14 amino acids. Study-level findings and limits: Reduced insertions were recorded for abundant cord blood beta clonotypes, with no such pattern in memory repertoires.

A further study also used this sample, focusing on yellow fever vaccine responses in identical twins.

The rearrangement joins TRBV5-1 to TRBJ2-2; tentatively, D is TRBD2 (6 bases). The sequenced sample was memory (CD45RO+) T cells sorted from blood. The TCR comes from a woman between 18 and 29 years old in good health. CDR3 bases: TGCGCCAGCAGCGCGGGACGGAACACCGGGGAGCTGTTTTTT. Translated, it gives CASSAGRNTGELFF.